This T cell receptor beta chain was obtained from a study of T cells expressing NK-cell markers. About the study: One of the eight sequenced donors was seronegative, whereas the other seven were HCMV-seropositive.

To note about this clonotype: Its target is not known.

Scientists made TCR beta cDNA using 5'RACE template switching with UMIs. TCRdb reprocessed the 5' RACE reads and keeps a single row for each CDR3 protein, giving no DNA. The sample table sets out roughly 420,000 distinct CDR3 sequences. Study results and caveats: Unclear, still, was the HCMV specificity of the expanded NKG2C+ T cell clones. Where several donors were concerned, these clonotypes also led the CD3+CD56-NKG2C+ fraction.

The CDR3 is 16 residues long. CDR1 and CDR2 (germline): SGHVS, FNYEAQ. This sequence originates from a woman aged 18 to 69 in good health. The rearrangement joins TRBV7-6 to TRBJ1-1; TCRdb reports TRBD1, a call that lacks DNA to check it against. The material sequenced was blood T cells: a sorted CD56 or NKG2C T cell subset, CD4+ or CD8+ T cells, or bulk PBMC T cells (not recorded which). This CDR3 reads CASSSGQRRGNTEAFF.